The rows below give T cell receptor beta chains drawn from one sample of a study of T-cell reconstitution after alpha-beta-depleted transplantation in children. TCRdb used MiXCR to reprocess the PCR reads, holding one entry per CDR3 protein. Of about 78,000 distinct CDR3 sequences listed, around 14% are singletons. This material consisted of PBMCs, mostly from graft donor cells, taken 180 days after TCRalphabeta/CD19-depleted stem cell transplant. The receptors shown here come from a male patient under 10 years old who had a stem cell transplant for acute lymphoblastic leukemia, so the T cells may come from the graft donor. The CDR3 runs from the conserved cysteine through the conserved F or W. A D gene is named only where the DNA matches it firmly. Clone size is shown for a subset of rows, as once, few, many or a class of expanded clone.

V: TRBV20-1; J: TRBJ1-6; size: NA; D: NA; DNA: TGCAGTGCCATTAAGGTGGGGACCCGCCATTCACCCCTCCACTTT; CDR3: CSAIKVGTRHSPLHF
V: TRBV5-4; J: TRBJ1-5; size: many; D: NA; DNA: TGTGCCAGCAGCTTGAGGGGTCAGCCCCAGCATTTT; CDR3: CASSLRGQPQHF
V: TRBV7-6; J: TRBJ2-7; size: many; D: TRBD2; DNA: TGTGCCAGCAGCTTAGGAGGTCTAGCGGGAGGGGACTACGAGCAGTACTTC; CDR3: CASSLGGLAGGDYEQYF
V: TRBV18; J: TRBJ1-1; size: few; D: TRBD1; DNA: TGTGCCAGCTCACGCGGGACAGCGGCGAACGCTTTCTTT; CDR3: CASSRGTAANAFF
V: TRBV4-2; J: TRBJ1-3; size: many; D: NA; DNA: TGTGCCAGCAGCCGCAGCACCTACGGAAACACCATATATTTT; CDR3: CASSRSTYGNTIYF
V: TRBV9; J: TRBJ2-7; size: many; D: NA; DNA: TGTGCCAGCAGCGCTACAGGGCACTCCTACGAGCAGTACTTC; CDR3: CASSATGHSYEQYF
V: TRBV30; J: TRBJ2-5; size: NA; D: TRBD2; DNA: TGTGCCTGGAGTCCGGCAGGTCTAGCGGGATGGGAGACCCAGTACTTC; CDR3: CAWSPAGLAGWETQYF
V: TRBV20-1; J: TRBJ2-7; size: many; D: NA; DNA: TGCAGTGCTAGCTCGGCAGGCTCCCTACGAAAGCAGTACTTC; CDR3: CSASSAGSLRKQYF
V: TRBV2; J: TRBJ1-5; size: NA; D: NA; DNA: TGTGCCAGCAGAGACCCCCGCGACATCCGCAATCAGCCCCAGCATTTT; CDR3: CASRDPRDIRNQPQHF
V: TRBV10-3; J: TRBJ1-1; size: many; D: NA; DNA: TGTGCCATCAGCAAGGCGTTTGGGAACACTGAAGCTTTCTTT; CDR3: CAISKAFGNTEAFF
V: TRBV3-1; J: TRBJ2-1; size: NA; D: NA; DNA: TGTGCCAGCACCCCTACACCGCCGAGCAATGAGCAGTTCTTC; CDR3: CASTPTPPSNEQFF
V: TRBV21-1; J: TRBJ2-3; size: NA; D: NA; DNA: TGTGCCAGCATCACAGATACGCAGTATTTT; CDR3: CASITDTQYF
V: TRBV20-1; J: TRBJ2-3; size: many; D: NA; DNA: TGCAGTGCTAGGCACAGACGGAAACTGACAGATACGCAGTATTTT; CDR3: CSARHRRKLTDTQYF
V: TRBV24-1; J: TRBJ2-3; size: few; D: NA; DNA: TGTGCCACCAGTGATTTGCCCGGGGAGGTCGGCACAGATACGCAGTATTTT; CDR3: CATSDLPGEVGTDTQYF
V: TRBV30; J: TRBJ2-7; size: NA; D: NA; DNA: TGTGCCTGGAGTGTAGGGCTGGGGACCCCCGAGCAGTACTTC; CDR3: CAWSVGLGTPEQYF
V: TRBV5-6; J: TRBJ1-2; size: NA; D: TRBD1; DNA: TGTGCCAGCAGCTACCGGGACAGGGAGTGGTATGGCTACACCTTC; CDR3: CASSYRDREWYGYTF
V: TRBV5-1; J: TRBJ2-3; size: many; D: NA; DNA: TGCGCCAGCAGCTTGGTCCCTAGCGTCCTGATATATACGCAGTATTTT; CDR3: CASSLVPSVLIYTQYF
V: TRBV20-1; J: TRBJ1-2; size: many; D: NA; DNA: TGCAGTGCCCTTCATCTAGACGTGAACTATGGCTACACCTTC; CDR3: CSALHLDVNYGYTF
V: TRBV4-2; J: TRBJ2-5; size: few; D: NA; DNA: TGTGCCAGCAGCCAAGATATAAGGTCGGGGGAGACCCAGTACTTC; CDR3: CASSQDIRSGETQYF
V: TRBV5-1; J: TRBJ2-7; size: NA; D: TRBD1; DNA: TGCGCCAGCAGATGGACAGGGGGCGTTTTAGGTTACGAGCAGTACTTC; CDR3: CASRWTGGVLGYEQYF